The following is a TCR beta chain sequence with its context. Its antigen remains unknown. The PCR contained 60 Vbeta and 13 Jbeta primers. Authors' data handling: Among the unique TCR beta chains that a later analysis counted, about 84 million in all, about 12 million were shared. Some clones are missing from TCRdb's copy, which holds only in-frame ones; the method was immunoSEQ multiplex PCR. D and trimming come from the DNA, and the V and J calls and clone size come from that table. The sample consists of fewer than 120,000 clones, 75% to 90% of them appearing once. This record comes from a study of cytomegalovirus exposure and HLA in healthy donors. CDR3 length: 16 amino acids. The germline V gene encodes CDR1 MGHRA and CDR2 YSYEKL. V gave up 0 bases and J gave up 2 bases; unmatched junction bases: 4. Study outcomes and limitations: Among donors in an Asian-associated ancestry cluster, a later analysis reportedly found fewer N-insertions than the roughly 700-donor mean. A further, later analysis showed that HLA-associated TCR beta chains (compared with equally common others) were more clonally expanded. Based on reports, TCR beta sequences accurately predicted HLA-A and HLA-B alleles for most subjects.

The source material was PBMCs. V usage is TRBV4-1 and J usage is TRBJ1-5; 7 nucleotides agree with TRBD1. The clonotype was recovered from a man between 40 and 49 years old in good health and CMV-seronegative. As DNA, the CDR3 is TGCGCCAGCAGCCAAGATGACAGGGTGGGCAATCAGCCCCAGCATTTT. Protein: CASSQDDRVGNQPQHF.